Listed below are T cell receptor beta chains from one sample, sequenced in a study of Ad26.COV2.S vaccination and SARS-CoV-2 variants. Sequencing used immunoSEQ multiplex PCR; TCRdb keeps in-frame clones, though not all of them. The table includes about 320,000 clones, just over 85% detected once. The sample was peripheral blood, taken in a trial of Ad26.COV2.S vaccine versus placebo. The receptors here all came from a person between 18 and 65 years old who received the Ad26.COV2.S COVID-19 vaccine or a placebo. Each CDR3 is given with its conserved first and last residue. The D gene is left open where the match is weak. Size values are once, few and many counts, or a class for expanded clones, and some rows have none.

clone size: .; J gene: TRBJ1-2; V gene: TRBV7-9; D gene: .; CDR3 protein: CASSLVGGSYGYTF; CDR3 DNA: TGTGCCAGCAGCTTAGTAGGAGGGAGCTATGGCTACACCTTC
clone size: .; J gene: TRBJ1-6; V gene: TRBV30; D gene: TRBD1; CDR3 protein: CAWETGGNSPLHF; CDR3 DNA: TGTGCCTGGGAGACAGGGGGGAATTCACCCCTCCACTTT
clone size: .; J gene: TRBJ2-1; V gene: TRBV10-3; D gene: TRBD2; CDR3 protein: CAINGLAGGNEQFF; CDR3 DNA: TGTGCCATCAACGGACTAGCGGGGGGTAATGAGCAGTTCTTC
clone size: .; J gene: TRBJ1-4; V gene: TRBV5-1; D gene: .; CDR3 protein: CASSFSGEVGKLFF; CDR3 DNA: TGCGCCAGCAGCTTTTCAGGGGAGGTGGGAAAACTGTTTTTT
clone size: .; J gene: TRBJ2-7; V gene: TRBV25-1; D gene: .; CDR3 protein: CASSGGEGRRVSYEQYF; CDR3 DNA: TGTGCCAGCAGTGGCGGTGAAGGCAGGAGGGTCTCCTACGAGCAGTACTTC
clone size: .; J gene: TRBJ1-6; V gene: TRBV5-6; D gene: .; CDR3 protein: CASSSTQARFYNSPLHF; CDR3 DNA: TGTGCCAGCAGCTCTACACAGGCCCGCTTTTATAATTCACCCCTCCACTTT
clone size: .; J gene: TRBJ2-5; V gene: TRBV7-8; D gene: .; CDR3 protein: CASSPHFSGLNGQETQYF; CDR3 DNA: TGTGCCAGCAGCCCCCATTTTTCGGGACTCAACGGACAAGAGACCCAGTACTTC
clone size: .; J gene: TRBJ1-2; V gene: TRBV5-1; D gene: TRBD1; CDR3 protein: CASSLEAQGALDGYTF; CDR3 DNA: TGCGCCAGCAGCTTGGAGGCACAGGGGGCTTTGGATGGCTACACCTTC
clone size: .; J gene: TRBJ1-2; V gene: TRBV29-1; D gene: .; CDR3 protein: CSGGGGEGYTF; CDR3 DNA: TGCAGCGGCGGCGGGGGGGAAGGCTACACCTTC
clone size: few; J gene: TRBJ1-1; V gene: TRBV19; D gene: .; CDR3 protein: CASSGQVPGGSDTEAFF; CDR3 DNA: TGTGCCAGTAGTGGCCAGGTCCCGGGGGGCTCGGACACTGAAGCTTTCTTT
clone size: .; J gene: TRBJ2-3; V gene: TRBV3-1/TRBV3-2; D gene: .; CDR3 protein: CASSPRTDTQYF; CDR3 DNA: TGTGCCAGCAGCCCCCGAACAGATACGCAGTATTTT
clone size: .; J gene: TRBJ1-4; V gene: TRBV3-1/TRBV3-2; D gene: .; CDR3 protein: CASSQRLGEKLFF; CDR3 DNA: TGTGCCAGCAGCCAAAGACTGGGTGAAAAACTGTTTTTT
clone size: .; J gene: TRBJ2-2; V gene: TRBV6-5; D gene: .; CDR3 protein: CASSYGWDTGELFF; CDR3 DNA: TGTGCCAGCAGCTACGGGTGGGACACCGGGGAGCTGTTTTTT
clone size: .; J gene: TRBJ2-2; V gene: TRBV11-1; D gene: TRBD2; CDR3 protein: CASSPGLDPNTGELFF; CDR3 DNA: TGTGCCAGCAGCCCGGGACTAGACCCGAACACCGGGGAGCTGTTTTTT
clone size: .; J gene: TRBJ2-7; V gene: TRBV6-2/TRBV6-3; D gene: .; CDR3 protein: CASSASYEQYF; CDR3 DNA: TGTGCCAGCAGTGCGTCCTACGAGCAGTACTTC
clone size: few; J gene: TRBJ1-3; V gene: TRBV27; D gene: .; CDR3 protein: CASSLSGGGVGNTIYF; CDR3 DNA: TGTGCCAGCAGTTTATCGGGGGGGGGAGTAGGAAACACCATATATTTT
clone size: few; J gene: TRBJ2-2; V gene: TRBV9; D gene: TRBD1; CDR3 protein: CASSPRTGGTGELFF; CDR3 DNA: TGTGCCAGCAGCCCACGGACAGGGGGCACCGGGGAGCTGTTTTTT
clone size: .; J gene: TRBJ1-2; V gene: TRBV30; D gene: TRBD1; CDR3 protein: CAWSAPGTGQGYTF; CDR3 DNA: TGTGCCTGGAGTGCTCCCGGGACAGGGCAGGGCTACACCTTC